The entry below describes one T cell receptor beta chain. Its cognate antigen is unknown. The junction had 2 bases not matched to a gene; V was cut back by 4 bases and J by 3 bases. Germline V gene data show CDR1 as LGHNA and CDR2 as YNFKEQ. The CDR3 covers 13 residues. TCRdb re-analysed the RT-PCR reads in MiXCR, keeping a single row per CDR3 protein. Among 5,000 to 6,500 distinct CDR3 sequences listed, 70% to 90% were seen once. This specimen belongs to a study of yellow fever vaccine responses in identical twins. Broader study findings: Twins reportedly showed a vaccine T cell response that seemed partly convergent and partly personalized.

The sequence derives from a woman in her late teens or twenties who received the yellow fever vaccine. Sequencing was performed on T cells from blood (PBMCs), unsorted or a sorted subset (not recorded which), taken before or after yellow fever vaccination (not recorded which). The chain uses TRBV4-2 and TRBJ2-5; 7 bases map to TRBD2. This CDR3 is CASSRTREETQYF. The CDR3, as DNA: TGTGCCAGCAGCCGGACTAGAGAAGAGACCCAGTACTTC.